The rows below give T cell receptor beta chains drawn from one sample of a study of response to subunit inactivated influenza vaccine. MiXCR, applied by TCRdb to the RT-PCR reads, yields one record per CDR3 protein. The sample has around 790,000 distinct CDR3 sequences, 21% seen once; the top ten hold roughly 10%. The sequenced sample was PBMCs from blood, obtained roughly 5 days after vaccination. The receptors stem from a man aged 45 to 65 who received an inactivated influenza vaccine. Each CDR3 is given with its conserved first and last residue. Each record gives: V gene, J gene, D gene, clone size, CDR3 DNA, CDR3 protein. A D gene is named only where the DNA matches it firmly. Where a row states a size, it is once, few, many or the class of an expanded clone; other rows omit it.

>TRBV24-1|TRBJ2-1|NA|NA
TGTGCCACCAGTGATTCAAGGGGCAATGAGCAGTTCTTC
CATSDSRGNEQFF
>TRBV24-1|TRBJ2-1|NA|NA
TGTGCCACCAGTGATTGGGGGGCACGATACAATGAGCAGTTCTTC
CATSDWGARYNEQFF
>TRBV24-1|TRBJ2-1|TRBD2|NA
TGTGCCACCAGTGACCAGGAGACTAGCGGGTTCTTCCGCCTCTCCTACAATGAGCAGTTCTTC
CATSDQETSGFFRLSYNEQFF
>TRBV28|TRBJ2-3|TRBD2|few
TGTGCCAGCAGTTTAGTGCAGGGGGCCCCGACTAGCGGGAGACGAACTAGCACAGATACGCAGTATTTT
CASSLVQGAPTSGRRTSTDTQYF
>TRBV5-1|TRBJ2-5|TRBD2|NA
TGCGCCAGCAGCTACGGACTAGCGGGAGTCCGAGAGACCCAGTACTTC
CASSYGLAGVRETQYF
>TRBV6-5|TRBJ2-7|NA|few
TGTGCCAGCAGTTCAGCAACCCTCAGGGACGAGCAGTACTTC
CASSSATLRDEQYF
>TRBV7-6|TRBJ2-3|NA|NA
TGTGCCAGCAGCTACCACTCCACAGATACGCAGTATTTT
CASSYHSTDTQYF
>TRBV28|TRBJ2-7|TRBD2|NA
TGTGCCAGCAGGTCGGTGGGGGACTACTCCTACGAGCAGTACTTC
CASRSVGDYSYEQYF
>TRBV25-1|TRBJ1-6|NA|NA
TGTGCCAGCAGTGCGGGCTGGAATTCACCCCTCCACTTT
CASSAGWNSPLHF
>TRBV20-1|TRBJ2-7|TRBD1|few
TGCAGTGCCAAAGACAGGGAAACCTACGAGCAGTACTTC
CSAKDRETYEQYF
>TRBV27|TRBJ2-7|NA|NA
TGTGCCAGCAGCCCCCACAAGGCGTCCTACGAGCAGTACTTC
CASSPHKASYEQYF
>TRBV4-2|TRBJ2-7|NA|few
TGTGCCAGCAGCCCGGGGTCCGGTACCTACGAGCAGTACTTC
CASSPGSGTYEQYF
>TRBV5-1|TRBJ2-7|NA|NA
TGCGCCAGCAGCTTGTCTCTGGGGGCTAAGTACGAGCAGCACTTC
CASSLSLGAKYEQHF
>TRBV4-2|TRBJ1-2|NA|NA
TGTGCCAGCAGCCAAGATCCTCGAGCAGCTAACTATGGCTACACCTTC
CASSQDPRAANYGYTF
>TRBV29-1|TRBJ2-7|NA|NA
TGCAGCGTTGTATCGGGGAGGGGGCCCGCGGGGTTAGAGCAGTACTTC
CSVVSGRGPAGLEQYF
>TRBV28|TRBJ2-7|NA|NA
TGTGCCAGCAGGCAGGGGCACGTGGGCGAGCAGTACTTC
CASRQGHVGEQYF
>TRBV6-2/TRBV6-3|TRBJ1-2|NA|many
TGTGCCAGCACTCGGACAGCCCTAGGCTATGGCTACACCTTC
CASTRTALGYGYTF
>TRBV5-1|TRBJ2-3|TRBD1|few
TGCGCCAGCAGCTTAGGACAGGGGATGACAGATACGCAGTATTTT
CASSLGQGMTDTQYF
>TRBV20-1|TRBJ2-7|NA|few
TGCAGTGCTAAACGGACCAACTACGAGCAGTACTTC
CSAKRTNYEQYF
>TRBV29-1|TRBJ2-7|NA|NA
TGCAGCATGCGGGGCCTAACCAGTTACGAGCAGTACTTC
CSMRGLTSYEQYF
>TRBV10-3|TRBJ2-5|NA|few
TGTGCCATCAGTGACGGCAGTGGAGAGACCCAGTACTTC
CAISDGSGETQYF
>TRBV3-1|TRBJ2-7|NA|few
TGTGCCAGCAGCCAAGCCCCAAATGCGAACTACGAGCAGTACTTC
CASSQAPNANYEQYF
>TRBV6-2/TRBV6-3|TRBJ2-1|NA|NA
TGTGCCAGCGGTCTGTTTCGCGATGAGCAGTTCTTC
CASGLFRDEQFF
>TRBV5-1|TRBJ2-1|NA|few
TGCGCCAGCAGCTTGGGTCCAGCTTACAATGAGCAGTTCTTC
CASSLGPAYNEQFF
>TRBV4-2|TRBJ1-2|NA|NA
TGTGCCAGCAGCCAAGAGTCGGCGGGACAAAGGAACTATGGCTACACCTTC
CASSQESAGQRNYGYTF
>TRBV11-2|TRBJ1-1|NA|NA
TGTGCCAGCAGCTTATTTAGGGCTAGCACTGAAGCTTTCTTT
CASSLFRASTEAFF
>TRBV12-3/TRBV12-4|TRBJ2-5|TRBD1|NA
TGTGCCAGCACCCACAGGGGAAACCAAGAGACCCAGTACTTC
CASTHRGNQETQYF
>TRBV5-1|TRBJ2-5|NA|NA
TGCGCCAGCAGCTTGGCAGGACGGAAATCACAAGAGACCCAGTACTTC
CASSLAGRKSQETQYF
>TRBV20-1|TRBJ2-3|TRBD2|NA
TGCAGTGCTAGAGATATAGCGGGGCCCACAGATACGCAGTATTTT
CSARDIAGPTDTQYF
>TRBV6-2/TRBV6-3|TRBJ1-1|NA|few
TGTGCCAGCAGTTCCCCCCACCGGAGGGATGAAGCTTTCTTT
CASSSPHRRDEAFF
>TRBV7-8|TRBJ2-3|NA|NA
TGTGCCAGCAGCTTAGGAGGGAGCGCAGATACGCAGTATTTT
CASSLGGSADTQYF
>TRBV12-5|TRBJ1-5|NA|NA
TGTGCTAGTGGTCCGGAAGGTGGCAATCAGCCCCAGCATTTT
CASGPEGGNQPQHF
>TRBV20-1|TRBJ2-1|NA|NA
TGCAGTGCTAGAGATAGTAGGCGTTTCAATGAGCAGTTCTTC
CSARDSRRFNEQFF
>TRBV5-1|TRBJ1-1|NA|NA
TGCGCCAGCAGCTTGGGGGAGGGGTACACTGAAGCTTTCTTT
CASSLGEGYTEAFF
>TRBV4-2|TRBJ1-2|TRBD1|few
TGTGCCAGCAGCCAAGCGGACAGGGGGCCCTATGGCTACACCTTC
CASSQADRGPYGYTF
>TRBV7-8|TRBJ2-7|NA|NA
TGTGCCAGCGGGGGGACATCCTACGAGCAGTACTTC
CASGGTSYEQYF
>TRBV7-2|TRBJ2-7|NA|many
TGTGCCAGCAGCTTAGAACGCAGCTACGAGCAGTACTTC
CASSLERSYEQYF
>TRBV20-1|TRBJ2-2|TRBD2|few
TGCAGTGCTAGGGGACTAGATTACACCGGGGAGCTGTTTTTT
CSARGLDYTGELFF
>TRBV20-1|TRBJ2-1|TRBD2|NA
TGCAGTGCTAGAGCGACTAGCGGGAGTAGGGATGAGCAGTTCTTC
CSARATSGSRDEQFF
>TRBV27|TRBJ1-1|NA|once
TGTGCCAGCACCCCGAACCCCCGCAGGGGTTTTACTTTCTTT
CASTPNPRRGFTFF
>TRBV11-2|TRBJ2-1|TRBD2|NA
TGTGCCAGCAGCCTAGGGAGGGGAGCGGGGGCGGGCTTCTTC
CASSLGRGAGAGFF